This T cell receptor beta chain was profiled in a study of molecular identifiers for immune sequencing clone quantification. Overall study: Replicates split RNA from roughly 20,000 or 100,000 naive CD8 cells five ways, and the researchers sequenced four portions.

This clonotype has only a few counts. Between roughly 18,000 and 1,100,000 sorted cells, with 10%, 30% or 50% RNA, yielded naive CD8 libraries. Sorting recovered naive CD8 T cells on a CD8+CD4-CCR7+CD45RA+ profile. Each CDR3 protein gets one entry after TCRdb re-called the PCR reads with MiXCR. The table shows more than 550,000 distinct CDR3 sequences, with over 25% occurring only once. V shed 5 bases, J shed 5 bases, and the junction held 10 bases outside the gene matches. The CDR3 has 15 amino acids. Germline CDR1 and CDR2: SGHTA and FQGTGA. What was sequenced was naive CD8+ T cells from blood, with Jurkat cell RNA spiked in. Subset of the sample: FACS-sorted CD8+CD4-CCR7+CD45RA+ naive T cells. The rearrangement links TRBV7-3 to TRBJ2-3, with 7 bases aligning to TRBD2. This receptor was taken from a human donor in good health. Some libraries in this study had Jurkat cell RNA spiked in. The CDR3 sequence is CASSQGEGWVDTQYF. CDR3 coding DNA: TGTGCCAGCAGCCAAGGGGAGGGTTGGGTAGATACGCAGTATTTT.